The rows below give T cell receptor beta chains drawn from one sample of a study of a mutant IDH1 vaccine in newly diagnosed glioma. Produced via immunoSEQ multiplex PCR; TCRdb's table is partial and in-frame only. The sample has tens of thousands of clones, about four fifths seen once. The sequenced sample was PBMCs, obtained from a glioma patient treated with radiotherapy, temozolomide or both. These receptors originate from a woman aged 45-60 years with glioma. The CDR3 runs from the conserved cysteine through the conserved F or W.

j_gene | len | v_gene | CDR3aa
TRBJ1-5 | 14 | TRBV5-1 | CASSLGGSNQPQHF
TRBJ1-2 | 14 | TRBV11-3 | CASSLRTGNYGYTF
TRBJ2-3 | 13 | TRBV5-1 | CASSSQVADTQYF
TRBJ2-5 | 15 | TRBV5-1 | CASSLEGRGEETQYF
TRBJ2-6 | 17 | TRBV30 | CAWSTGQGRSGANVLTF
TRBJ1-5 | 16 | TRBV5-1 | CASSSGTGATNQPQHF
TRBJ1-2 | 13 | TRBV5-4 | CASSSKQGDGYTF
TRBJ2-7 | 14 | TRBV2 | CASRRLLGAYEQYF
TRBJ1-4 | 16 | TRBV9 | CASSVEQGITNEKLFF
TRBJ2-5 | 16 | TRBV7-2 | CASSLVAGRRQETQYF
TRBJ1-5 | 14 | TRBV19 | CASSLGTGLQPQHF
TRBJ1-1 | 13 | TRBV29-1 | CSVRRQDNTEAFF